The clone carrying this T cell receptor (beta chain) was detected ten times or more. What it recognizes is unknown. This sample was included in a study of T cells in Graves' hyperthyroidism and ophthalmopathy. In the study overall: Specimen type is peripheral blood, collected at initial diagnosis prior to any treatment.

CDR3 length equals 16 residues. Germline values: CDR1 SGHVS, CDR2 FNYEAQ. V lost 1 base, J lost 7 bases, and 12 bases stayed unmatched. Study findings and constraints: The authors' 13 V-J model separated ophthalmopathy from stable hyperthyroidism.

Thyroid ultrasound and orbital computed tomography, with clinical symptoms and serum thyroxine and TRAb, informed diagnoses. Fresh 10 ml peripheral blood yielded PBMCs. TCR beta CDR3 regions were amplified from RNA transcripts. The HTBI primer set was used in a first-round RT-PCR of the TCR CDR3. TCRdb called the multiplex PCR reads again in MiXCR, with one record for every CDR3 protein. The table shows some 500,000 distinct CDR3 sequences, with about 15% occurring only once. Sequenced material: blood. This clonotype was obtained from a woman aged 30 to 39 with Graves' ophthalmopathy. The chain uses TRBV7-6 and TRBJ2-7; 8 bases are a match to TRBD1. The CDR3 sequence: CASSLGPSQGAAEQYF. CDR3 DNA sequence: TGTGCCAGCAGCTTAGGTCCCAGCCAGGGGGCCGCAGAGCAGTACTTC.